In this sample, the clone carrying this T cell receptor beta chain turned up a few times. Using a J-beta primer mix together with a sample-barcoded 5' primer, a second PCR was run for about 7 to 12 cycles. TCRdb recomputed calls from the 5' RACE reads with MiXCR, one row per CDR3 protein. Altogether roughly 1,300,000 distinct CDR3 sequences are present, approximately 60% being singletons, with the ten largest covering about 6.7%. Germline V gene lookup returns CDR1 SEHNR and CDR2 FQNEAQ (reference sequence). This CDR3 region has 15 residues. Losses at the gene ends were 5 bases for V and 7 bases for J; bases not matched to a gene: 10. This specimen comes from a study of blood T cells in healthy people across ages.

V is TRBV7-9 and J is TRBJ2-1; TRBD1 agrees at 8 bases. The source is a man younger than 30 in good health. Sequenced sample: blood. CDR3 sequence: CASSLGQDPRNEQFF. The CDR3 DNA follows: TGTGCCAGCAGCCTGGGACAGGACCCTAGGAATGAGCAGTTCTTC.